The clone carrying this TCR beta chain was seen only a few times. Antigen unknown. This record comes from a study of cytomegalovirus exposure and HLA in healthy donors. Germline assignment: CDR1 MNHEY and CDR2 SMNVEV (reference sequence). The V gene lost 5 bases and the J gene lost 5 bases, with 12 bases spanning the gap. This CDR3 comprises 13 residues. The PCR used 60 Vbeta and 13 Jbeta primers. Using immunoSEQ multiplex PCR, the repertoire was profiled, and TCRdb retains in-frame clones only, with some absent. The table lists some 170,000 clones, 72% of them singletons. Study findings and constraints: TCR beta chains numbering approximately 150 were designated cytomegalovirus-associated.

The specimen was PBMCs. V is TRBV27 and J is TRBJ2-5, with D possibly matching TRBD2 (6 bases). The clonotype originates from a human donor in good health. The CDR3 protein is CASSALGRETQYF. For the CDR3, the DNA is TGTGCCAGCAGTGCCCTTGGGAGGGAGACCCAGTACTTC.